A single sample is the source of the 22 T cell receptor beta chains below, sequenced in a study of T cell responses to AZD1222 COVID-19 vaccine. Only in-frame clones appear in the TCRdb table, and some are missing; sequencing was by immunoSEQ multiplex PCR. Here the sample spans more than 140,000 clones, around 92% being singletons. This material consisted of peripheral blood, taken on day 0 of AZD1222 vaccination. These receptors all stem from an adult in good health.

Written as DNA, the CDR3 is TGTGCCAGTAGTGATGAGAGGAAAACCATGAACACTGAAGCTTTCTTT. It yields the protein CASSDERKTMNTEAFF. This chain connects TRBV19 to TRBJ1-1; D not certain. Germline assignment: CDR1 LNHDA and CDR2 SQIVND (reference sequence). V was trimmed by 5 bases and J by 0 bases, leaving 16 bases between them. The CDR3 covers 16 residues.

This clone was seen more than once but under ten times. This sequence joins TRBV12-3 or TRBV12-4 and TRBJ2-3; unclear D gene. This CDR3 comprises 13 residues. The V and J ends lost 3 bases and 2 bases respectively, with 6 bases between them. CDR3 amino acids: CASSFQYTDTQYF. CDR3 bases: TGTGCCAGCAGTTTCCAGTACACAGATACGCAGTATTTT.

This clone was recorded once. In DNA, the CDR3 is TGTGCCAGCAGTGTTGCAGGGAAAGCCTCACCCCTCCACTTT. This translates into CASSVAGKASPLHF. This chain connects TRBV6-2 or TRBV6-3 to TRBJ1-6; D possibly corresponds to TRBD1 (5 bases). V lost 5 bases to trimming and J lost 10 bases, with 15 bases between them. Germline V gene data show CDR1 as MNHEY and CDR2 as SVGEGT. The CDR3 is 14 residues long.

The chain carries TRBV2 and TRBJ2-3, with 9 bases fitting TRBD2. The junction had 6 bases not matched to a gene; V was cut back by 2 bases and J by 3 bases. Germline loops: CDR1 SNHLY, CDR2 FYNNEI. CDR3 length: 16 amino acids. CDR3 sequence: CASSEQWTSVTDTQYF. The CDR3 region has the DNA TGTGCCAGCAGTGAACAATGGACTAGCGTTACAGATACGCAGTATTTT.

Sample share makes this clone medium-sized. The chain recombines TRBV2 with TRBJ1-6, with TRBD1 matching 7 bases. J lost 0 bases, V lost 6 bases, and 8 bases had no gene match. This CDR3 spans 17 amino acids. The germline CDR1 and CDR2 sequences are SNHLY and FYNNEI. The CDR3 region is CASSTDRHSSYNSPLHF. Written as DNA, the CDR3 is TGTGCCAGCAGCACGGACAGGCACAGCTCCTATAATTCACCCCTCCACTTT.

This chain connects TRBV25-1 to TRBJ1-5; D possibly corresponds to TRBD1 (5 bases). Deletions cut 2 bases from V and 2 bases from J, with 10 bases between. CDR1 MGHDK and CDR2 SYGVNS come from the germline V gene. This CDR3 is 15 amino acids long. DNA for the CDR3: TGTGCCAGCAGTGAAGGCGGGGGACGCAATCAGCCCCAGCATTTT. Amino acid sequence: CASSEGGGRNQPQHF.

The chain joins TRBV9 to TRBJ2-1; TRBD1 matches at 7 bases. The length of the CDR3 is 15 residues. With V trimmed by 0 bases and J by 8 bases, 8 bases remained unmatched. The germline gives CDR1 SGDLS, CDR2 YYNGEE. CDR3 DNA: TGTGCCAGCAGCGTAGTGTTGACAGGGCGGGATGAGCAGTTCTTC. This translates into CASSVVLTGRDEQFF.

The genes are TRBV11-2 and TRBJ1-2; 9 nucleotides align to TRBD1. Trimming took 2 bases from V and 1 from J; bases not matched to a gene: 14. CDR1 and CDR2 (germline): SGHAT, FQNNGV. This CDR3 is 19 amino acids long. CDR3 DNA: TGTGCCAGCAGCTTATATATGCTGGATGGGACAGGGAATAACTATGGCTACACCTTC. It codes for CASSLYMLDGTGNNYGYTF.

This chain connects TRBV5-1 to TRBJ2-1; D might be TRBD2 (5 bases). CDR3 size: 16 residues. V was cut by 4 bases and J by 5 bases, with 19 bases left in between. Germline V lookup: CDR1 SGHRS, CDR2 YFSETQ. The CDR3 protein is CASSPTVSGIDNEQFF. The CDR3 DNA sequence: TGCGCCAGCAGCCCCACCGTCAGCGGAATTGACAATGAGCAGTTCTTC.

This chain connects TRBV11-1 to TRBJ2-7; D might be TRBD2 (9 bases). Germline V gene data show CDR1 as SGHAT and CDR2 as FQDESV (reference sequence). With 4 bases removed from V and 6 bases from J, the gap between germline ends came to 22 bases. This CDR3 has 16 amino acids. CDR3: CASSSQGAGGPAEQYF. The CDR3 DNA sequence: TGTGCCAGCAGCTCCCAGGGGGCGGGAGGGCCCGCCGAGCAGTACTTC.

J is TRBJ2-7 and V is TRBV6-1, with D maybe TRBD1 (6 bases). The V gene's germline CDR1 is MNHNS and CDR2 SASEGT. V lost 2 bases and J 4 bases, leaving 12 bases between the germline ends. The CDR3 totals 14 residues. CDR3 DNA: TGTGCCAGCAGTGAAAGGGGGTTTGGGTACGAGCAGTACTTC. It encodes CASSERGFGYEQYF.

The V call is TRBV5-6, the J call TRBJ1-2; TRBD1 matches 8 bases. The CDR3 runs to 16 residues. The trim removed 0 bases at V and 2 bases at J, leaving 6 bases unmatched. Germline CDR1 reads SGHDT; CDR2 reads YYEEEE. The CDR3: CASSLVPGQANYGYTF. The CDR3 bases are TGTGCCAGCAGCTTGGTCCCGGGACAGGCAAACTATGGCTACACCTTC.

V and J are TRBV11-3 and TRBJ1-2; D perhaps matches TRBD1 (6 bases). V lost 5 bases to trimming and J lost 10 bases, with 20 bases between them. This CDR3 region has 14 residues. Germline CDR1 is SGHNT and CDR2 is YENEEA. CDR3: CASSPQSTGPPYTF. In DNA, the CDR3 is TGTGCCAGCAGCCCACAATCCACAGGGCCTCCCTACACCTTC.

This sequence joins TRBV9 and TRBJ2-1; 9 bases agree with TRBD1. With 7 bases clipped from V and 3 bases from J, the junction kept 8 bases outside the gene matches. The germline CDR1 and CDR2 sequences are SGDLS and YYNGEE. The CDR3 consists of 15 residues. DNA of the CDR3: TGTGCCAGCGGACTGGACAGGGGAAACTACAATGAGCAGTTCTTC. Translation gives CASGLDRGNYNEQFF.

The genes are TRBV28 and TRBJ2-1, with 11 nucleotides matching TRBD2. CDR1 is MDHEN and CDR2 is SYDVKM in the germline V gene. V shed 4 bases and J 9 bases; nucleotides not matched to a gene: 8. This CDR3 contains 15 residues. The CDR3 coding sequence is TGTGCCAGCAGTTGGATCACTAGCGGGAGCACTGAGCAGTTCTTC. Amino acids: CASSWITSGSTEQFF.

To note about this clone: One junction end does not reproduce the germline sequence, and a read error may be involved. This CDR3 reads CASTLGIGLAVF. DNA for the CDR3: TGTGCCAGCACCTTAGGTATCGGACTAGCGGTCTTC. The rearrangement links TRBV12-3 or TRBV12-4 to TRBJ2-1; TRBD2 matches 10 bases. This CDR3 region has 12 residues.

CDR3 nucleotides: TGTGCCAGCAGCGACCACCGGGACCGCTACGAGCAGTACTTC. Translating gives CASSDHRDRYEQYF. The chain couples TRBV7-2 to TRBJ2-7, with D perhaps TRBD1 or TRBD2 (5 bases each). Trimming took 5 bases from V and 3 from J, leaving 14 bases between them. There are 14 residues in the CDR3. Looked up from germline, CDR1 is SGHTA and CDR2 is FQGNSA.

V gene TRBV5-6 combines with J gene TRBJ2-5, with a tentative D call TRBD1 (6 bases). This CDR3 has 13 amino acids. Trimming cost V 3 bases and J 13 bases, with 19 bases left between them. Germline assignment: CDR1 SGHDT and CDR2 YYEEEE. The chain's CDR3 is CASSSTRTGIGYF. In DNA form, the CDR3 reads TGTGCCAGCAGCTCTACCAGAACAGGGATTGGGTACTTC.

The gene calls are TRBV5-6 and TRBJ1-3, with D maybe TRBD1 (5 bases). The germline V gene encodes CDR1 SGHDT and CDR2 YYEEEE. V shed 1 base and J shed 4 bases, with 21 bases lying between them. The CDR3 runs 18 residues. The CDR3 here is CASSLLGGGPRAGNTIYF. The CDR3 DNA is TGTGCCAGCAGCTTGCTTGGGGGTGGCCCGAGAGCGGGAAACACCATATATTTT.

In this sample, this clone turned up once. The rearrangement joins TRBV27 to TRBJ1-1; D is unresolved. The V end was cut by 2 bases, the J end by 4 bases, with 11 bases between. Germline-derived CDR1 and CDR2 are MNHEY and SMNVEV (reference sequence). This CDR3 has 14 residues. DNA of the CDR3: TGTGCCAGCAGTTTACTAGGACCGGCCACTGAAGCTTTCTTT. As protein: CASSLLGPATEAFF.

V gene TRBV2 combines with J gene TRBJ2-6; a possible D gene is TRBD1 (6 bases). CDR1 SNHLY and CDR2 FYNNEI come from the germline V gene. The CDR3 totals 15 residues. With 6 bases removed from V and 0 bases from J, the gap between germline ends came to 9 bases. The CDR3: CASSTGFSGANVLTF. CDR3 DNA sequence: TGTGCCAGCAGCACAGGGTTCTCTGGGGCCAACGTCCTGACTTTC.

The V gene is TRBV19, the J gene TRBJ1-2; TRBD1 matches 7 bases. CDR1 LNHDA and CDR2 SQIVND come from the germline V gene (reference sequence). This CDR3 is built from 13 residues. V shed 6 bases, J shed 2 bases, and the junction held 3 bases outside the gene matches. CDR3 bases: TGTGCCAGTAGACCGGGACAGAACTATGGCTACACCTTC. Protein sequence: CASRPGQNYGYTF. Full variable domain (rest looked up from reference TRBV19 and TRBJ1-2): DGGITQSPKYLFRKEGQNVTLSCEQNLNHDAMYWYRQDPGQGLRLIYYSQIVNDFQKGDIAEGYSVSREKKESFPLTVTSAQKNPTAFYLCASRPGQNYGYTFGSGTRLTVV.